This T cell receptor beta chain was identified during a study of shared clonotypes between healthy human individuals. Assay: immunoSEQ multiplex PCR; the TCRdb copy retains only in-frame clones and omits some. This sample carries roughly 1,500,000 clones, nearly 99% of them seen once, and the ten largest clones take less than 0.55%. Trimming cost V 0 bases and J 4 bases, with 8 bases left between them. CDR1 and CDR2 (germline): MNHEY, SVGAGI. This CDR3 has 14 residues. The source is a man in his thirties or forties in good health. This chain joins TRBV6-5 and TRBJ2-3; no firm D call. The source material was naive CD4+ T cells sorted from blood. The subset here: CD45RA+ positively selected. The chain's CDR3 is CASSYSATSDTQYF. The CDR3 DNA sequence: TGTGCCAGCAGTTACTCCGCTACCTCAGATACGCAGTATTTT.